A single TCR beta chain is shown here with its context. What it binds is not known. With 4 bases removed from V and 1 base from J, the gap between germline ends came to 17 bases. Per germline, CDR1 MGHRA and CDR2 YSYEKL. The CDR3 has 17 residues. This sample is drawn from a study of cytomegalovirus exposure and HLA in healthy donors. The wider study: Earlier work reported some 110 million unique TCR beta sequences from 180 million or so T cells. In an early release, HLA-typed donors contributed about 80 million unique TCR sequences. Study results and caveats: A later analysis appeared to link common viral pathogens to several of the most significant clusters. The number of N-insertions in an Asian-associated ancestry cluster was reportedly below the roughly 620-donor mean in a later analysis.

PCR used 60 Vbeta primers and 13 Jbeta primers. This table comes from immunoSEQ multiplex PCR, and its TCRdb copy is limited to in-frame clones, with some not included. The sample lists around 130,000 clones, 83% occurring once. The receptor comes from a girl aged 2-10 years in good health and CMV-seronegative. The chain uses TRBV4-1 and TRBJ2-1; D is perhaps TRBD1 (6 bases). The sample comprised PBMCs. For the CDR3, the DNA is TGCGCCAGCAGCCGGATCCCGGGACACGGATCCTACAATGAGCAGTTCTTC. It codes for CASSRIPGHGSYNEQFF.